Here is one TCR beta chain with its context. What it binds is not known. Profiled with immunoSEQ multiplex PCR; TCRdb holds only in-frame clones, not every one. Here the sample spans 2 million to 2.5 million clones, under 95% being singletons. The data were obtained in a study of shared clonotypes between healthy human individuals. The overall study: Sampling drew on donors who were a couple of women and a few men aged 18 to 49. Each donor contributed plates that comprised three CD4 naive, three CD4 memory, two CD8 naive and one CD8 memory. Study findings and constraints: Shared across four donors were about 4.6% of the naive CD4 clonotypes. Relative to memory subsets, naive subsets generally showed larger estimated richness.

In the naive CD8 group, cells lacked CD45RO and were positively selected for CCR7, so terminally differentiated effector memory CD45RA+ cells were left out. V lost 4 bases, J lost 5 bases, and 7 bases stayed unmatched. The CDR3 sequence is 14 residues long. Germline-derived CDR1 and CDR2 are SGDLS and YYNGEE. This clonotype was sampled from a man younger than 35 in good health. Some clones in this sample may be carry-over from other donors' samples. Specimen: naive CD8+ T cells from PBMCs. J is TRBJ1-1 and V is TRBV9; TRBD1 aligns across 8 bases. CDR3 region: CASSKITGGTEAFF. The CDR3 nucleotides are TGTGCCAGCAGCAAAATCACAGGGGGGACTGAAGCTTTCTTT.